A single TCR beta chain is shown here with its context. Its antigen is not known. These data are taken from a study of shared clonotypes between healthy human individuals. Study as a whole: The plates for each donor numbered three CD4 naive, three CD4 memory, two CD8 naive and one CD8 memory.

For sorted subsets, 150 to 200 ng DNA per replicate equaled 33,000 or so T cell genomes. Measured with immunoSEQ multiplex PCR; TCRdb has only the in-frame clones, and not every one. The sample contains more than 1.2 million clones, approximately 98.5% of which appear only once. Findings of the study overall: Naive subsets tended to show greater estimated richness than memory subsets.

Trimming shortened V by 7 bases and J by 0 bases, and 13 bases separated the two germline ends. The CDR3 totals 15 residues. CDR1 and CDR2 from the germline V gene are MNHNS and SASEGT. Donors were Caucasian adults residing in Nashville, Tennessee, USA. Sequenced sample: naive CD4+ T cells sorted from blood. As for subset: CD45RA+ positively selected. The rearrangement uses TRBV6-1 and TRBJ2-1; no clear D gene. The receptor was isolated from a man under 40 in good health. The CDR3 sequence: CASTMDPFSYNEQFF. CDR3 nucleotides: TGTGCCAGCACCATGGACCCTTTCTCCTACAATGAGCAGTTCTTC.